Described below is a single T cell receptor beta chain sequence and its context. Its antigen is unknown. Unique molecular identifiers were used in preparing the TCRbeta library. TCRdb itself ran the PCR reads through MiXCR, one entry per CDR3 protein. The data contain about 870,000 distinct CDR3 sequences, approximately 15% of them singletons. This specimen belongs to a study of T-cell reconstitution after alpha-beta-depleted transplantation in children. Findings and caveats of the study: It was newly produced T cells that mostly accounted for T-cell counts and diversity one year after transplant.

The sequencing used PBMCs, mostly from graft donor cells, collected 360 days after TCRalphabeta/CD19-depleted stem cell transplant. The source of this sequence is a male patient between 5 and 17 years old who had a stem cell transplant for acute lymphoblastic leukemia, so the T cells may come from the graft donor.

The CDR3 sequence: CSVEGGDSGPGTQYF. The CDR3 DNA is TGCAGCGTTGAAGGAGGTGATAGCGGGCCGGGTACGCAGTATTTT. V gene TRBV29-1 combines with J gene TRBJ2-3; 7 bases agree with TRBD2. Per germline, CDR1 SQVTM and CDR2 ANQGSEA. This CDR3 comprises 15 residues. The V and J ends lost 1 base and 8 bases, in that order; junction bases with no gene match: 12.